The 32 T cell receptor beta chains in this list originate from one sample, sequenced in a study of cytomegalovirus exposure and HLA in healthy donors. With 60 Vbeta and 13 Jbeta primers, the PCR was carried out. Produced via immunoSEQ multiplex PCR; TCRdb's table is partial and in-frame only. Of fewer than 250,000 clones in the sample, 70% to 75% were seen once. Source material: PBMCs. The receptors were sampled from a woman under 40 in good health and CMV-seropositive.

The rearrangement links TRBV28 to TRBJ2-3; tentative D call: TRBD2 (6 bases). The V end lost 6 bases, the J end lost 0 bases, and 13 bases lay between the germline ends. The CDR3 consists of 15 residues. CDR1 and CDR2 from the germline V gene are MDHEN and SYDVKM. The CDR3: CASRPGGTSTDTQYF. The CDR3 bases are TGTGCCAGCAGACCCGGGGGAACTAGCACAGATACGCAGTATTTT.

The chain links TRBV6-1 to TRBJ2-6; D gene uncertain. This CDR3 contains 15 residues. V shed 6 bases and J shed 1 base, with 10 bases lying between them. CDR1 and CDR2 from the germline V gene are MNHNS and SASEGT. The CDR3 protein is CASRQYRSGANVLTF. The CDR3 nucleotides are TGTGCCAGCAGACAATACAGATCTGGGGCCAACGTCCTGACTTTC.

The CDR3 loop is CASSELLGGGGYTF. The CDR3 DNA is TGTGCCAGCAGTGAATTGTTAGGGGGCGGTGGCTACACCTTC. The rearrangement links TRBV6-1 to TRBJ1-2; 7 bases are shared with TRBD1. CDR1 is MNHNS and CDR2 is SASEGT in the germline V gene. V dropped 2 bases and J dropped 7; count of bases not matched to a gene: 7. The CDR3 totals 14 residues.

There are a few counts of this clone. V usage is TRBV5-1 and J usage is TRBJ2-5; 8 bases are a match to TRBD2. The CDR3 is 13 amino acids. CDR1 is SGHRS and CDR2 is YFSETQ in the germline V gene. The trim removed 3 bases at V and 13 bases at J, leaving 11 bases unmatched. CDR3 loop: CASSYPSGSEMYF. Written as DNA, the CDR3 is TGCGCCAGCAGCTACCCGAGCGGGAGTGAAATGTACTTC.

This chain joins TRBV13 and TRBJ2-1, with D maybe TRBD1 (6 bases). Between the trimmed V and J ends, which lost 5 bases and 4 bases, there was a span of 18 bases. This CDR3 has 16 residues. Looked up from germline, CDR1 is PRHDT and CDR2 is FYEKMQ (reference sequence). The CDR3 spells CASSLWKGTQYNEQFF. The CDR3 coding sequence is TGTGCCAGCAGCCTTTGGAAGGGGACACAATACAATGAGCAGTTCTTC.

This sequence joins TRBV2 and TRBJ2-3, with 16 nucleotides matching TRBD2. Germline loops: CDR1 SNHLY, CDR2 FYNNEI. The CDR3 length is 20 residues. With V trimmed by 6 bases and J by 2 bases, 14 bases remained unmatched. The CDR3 nucleotides are TGTGCCAGCAGGACCCCGGGACTAGCGGGAGGGCCCACTCACACAGATACGCAGTATTTT. This translates into CASRTPGLAGGPTHTDTQYF.

V gene TRBV7-9 combines with J gene TRBJ2-1; 11 nucleotides line up with TRBD2. The CDR3 totals 17 residues. Trimming removed 1 base from V and 7 bases from J; junction bases left unmatched: 9. CDR1 is SEHNR and CDR2 is FQNEAQ in the germline V gene (reference sequence). The DNA for the CDR3 is TGTGCCAGCAGCTTAGTACGACGTAGCGGGAGGGGGAATGAGCAGTTCTTC. It translates to CASSLVRRSGRGNEQFF.

The V gene is TRBV18, the J gene TRBJ2-2; D is unclear. The CDR3 loop spans 16 amino acids. The germline V gene has CDR1 KGHSH and CDR2 LQKENI. Trimming shortened V by 3 bases and J by 6 bases, and 17 bases separated the two germline ends. CDR3: CASSPSPGARSGELFF. CDR3 coding DNA: TGTGCCAGCTCACCCAGCCCAGGCGCAAGGTCCGGGGAGCTGTTTTTT.

This clone was counted a few times. V and J are TRBV25-1 and TRBJ1-4; 10 bases line up with TRBD1. Looked up from germline, CDR1 is MGHDK and CDR2 is SYGVNS. J gave up 1 base and V 3 bases, and 5 bases lay outside the gene matches. CDR3 length: 17 amino acids. The CDR3 DNA reads TGTGCCAGCAGTGATCCCGGGACAGGGGTAACTAATGAAAAACTGTTTTTT. It codes for CASSDPGTGVTNEKLFF.

This clone showed up just a few times. The V gene is TRBV12-2, the J gene TRBJ2-2; TRBD1, as called in the table, went unchecked against the DNA. TRBV12-2 corresponds to a pseudogene. CDR3 length equals 16 residues. The CDR3 nucleotides are TGTGCAAGTCGTATACCGTGGACAGGAGACACCGGGGAGCTGTTTTTT. This codes for CASRIPWTGDTGELFF.

Only a few counts were recorded for this clone. The CDR3 bases are TGTGCCAGCAGTTTAACGGTTCTGAACACTGAAGCTTTCTTT. This codes for CASSLTVLNTEAFF. The chain links TRBV27 to TRBJ1-1; D call uncertain. V lost 2 bases and J 0 bases, leaving 7 bases between the germline ends. The CDR3 is made up of 14 amino acids. Germline V gene lookup returns CDR1 MNHEY and CDR2 SMNVEV (reference sequence).

CDR3 sequence reads: CASSHSMGQVAYEQYF. CDR3 nucleotides: TGCGCCAGCAGCCATTCGATGGGGCAGGTCGCCTACGAGCAGTACTTC. The chain joins TRBV4-1 to TRBJ2-7, with D tentatively TRBD1 (5 bases). CDR3 length: 16 amino acids. The V end lost 3 bases, the J end lost 2 bases, and 17 bases lay between the germline ends. Germline CDR1 and CDR2: MGHRA and YSYEKL.

The CDR3 loop is CASSLGGTSVPYEQYF. The CDR3, as DNA: TGTGCCAGCAGCTTAGGGGGGACTAGCGTCCCCTACGAGCAGTACTTC. The rearrangement links TRBV7-9 to TRBJ2-7, with 10 bases that match TRBD2. This CDR3 region has 16 residues. V gave up 1 base and J gave up 2 bases; unmatched junction bases: 5. The V gene's germline CDR1 is SEHNR and CDR2 FQNEAQ (reference sequence).

The chain employs TRBV21-1 and TRBJ1-4; the table's D call TRBD1 went unverified against the DNA. TRBV21-1 is noted as a pseudogene. The CDR3 runs to 16 residues. CDR3 DNA: TGTGCCCCCGCCGGGACAGGGGTTACCCAGGAAGAAAAACTGTTTTTT. As protein: CAPAGTGVTQEEKLFF.

The chain links TRBV5-1 to TRBJ2-3; 10 nucleotides align to TRBD2. The CDR3 covers 15 residues. In germline, CDR1 is SGHRS, CDR2 YFSETQ. With 3 bases clipped from V and 7 bases from J, the junction kept 8 bases outside the gene matches. CDR3 protein: CASSSVAGGGNTQYF. CDR3 coding DNA: TGCGCCAGCAGCTCCGTAGCGGGAGGTGGGAATACGCAGTATTTT.

The chain joins TRBV4-2 to TRBJ2-3, with 12 bases fitting TRBD2. V shed 0 bases, J shed 3 bases, and the junction held 10 bases outside the gene matches. The CDR3 length is 19 residues. Germline values: CDR1 LGHNA, CDR2 YNFKEQ. The CDR3 DNA follows: TGTGCCAGCAGCCAAGAATGGGAACTAGCGGGAGGTAGGACAGATACGCAGTATTTT. Protein: CASSQEWELAGGRTDTQYF.

This clone was seen just once. The chain is built from TRBV15 and TRBJ2-7; TRBD2 agrees at 11 bases. The trim removed 0 bases at V and 1 base at J, leaving 11 bases unmatched. Germline V gene lookup returns CDR1 LNHNV and CDR2 YYDKDF (reference sequence). The CDR3 length is 19 residues. The CDR3 protein is CATSRDQISGRVRSYEQYF. CDR3 bases: TGTGCCACCAGCAGAGATCAAATTAGCGGGAGGGTTAGGTCCTACGAGCAGTACTTC.

V and J are TRBV4-1 and TRBJ2-7, with TRBD2 matching 10 bases. After removal of 4 bases from V and 7 bases from J, the junction contained 7 bases not matched to a gene. There are 14 residues in the CDR3. From germline, CDR1 is MGHRA and CDR2 YSYEKL. CDR3: CASSPLAGVREQYF. In nucleotides, the CDR3 is TGCGCCAGCAGCCCCCTAGCGGGAGTACGGGAGCAGTACTTC.

This clone came up once. The chain combines TRBV11-3 with TRBJ2-1; possible D gene TRBD1, 6 bases. V shed 6 bases and J shed 8 bases, with 11 bases lying between them. Germline-derived CDR1 and CDR2 are SGHNT and YENEEA. The CDR3 covers 12 residues. DNA of the CDR3: TGTGCCAGCAGTTCTGAGGGGGATGAGCAGTTCTTC. This sequence encodes CASSSEGDEQFF. Variable domain in full (rest from reference TRBV11-3 and TRBJ2-1): EAGVVQSPRYKIIEKKQPVAFWCNPISGHNTLYWYLQNLGQGPELLIRYENEEAVDDSQLPKDRFSAERLKGVDSTLKIQPAELGDSAVYLCASSSEGDEQFFGPGTRLTVL.

This chain links TRBV9 with TRBJ2-1, with 7 nucleotides matching TRBD2. CDR1 is SGDLS and CDR2 is YYNGEE in the germline V gene. V lost 2 bases and J lost 4; bases outside the gene matches: 3. The CDR3 totals 14 residues. The CDR3 is CASSVSGPYNEQFF. Here the CDR3 DNA reads TGTGCCAGCAGCGTTAGCGGGCCATACAATGAGCAGTTCTTC.

This chain joins TRBV7-2 and TRBJ2-5; 12 nucleotides line up with TRBD2. V lost 5 bases, J lost 7 bases, and 8 bases stayed unmatched. CDR3 length: 15 amino acids. The germline gives CDR1 SGHTA, CDR2 FQGNSA. As DNA, the CDR3 is TGTGCCAGCAGCCGGACTAGCGGGAATGTTGGGACCCAGTACTTC. This encodes CASSRTSGNVGTQYF.

The V and J genes are TRBV21-1 and TRBJ1-3; whether TRBD1, the table's D call, matches the DNA was not checked. TRBV21-1 is a listed pseudogene. This CDR3 region has 14 residues. DNA for the CDR3: TGTGCCAGCAGCAGACAGGTCTCTGGAAACACCATATATTTT. Translating gives CASSRQVSGNTIYF.

The chain joins TRBV27 to TRBJ2-5; D might be TRBD2 (5 bases). Germline assignment: CDR1 MNHEY and CDR2 SMNVEV (reference sequence). The V and J ends lost 2 bases and 6 bases respectively, with 10 bases between them. The CDR3 is 13 amino acids. Here the CDR3 DNA reads TGTGCCAGCAGTTTACTCGGGGAGAAGACCCAGTACTTC. This translates into CASSLLGEKTQYF.

The CDR3 sequence: CASSLQQGYGYTF. The CDR3 bases are TGTGCCAGCAGTTTACAACAGGGCTATGGCTACACCTTC. The chain uses TRBV28 and TRBJ1-2; D possibly corresponds to TRBD1 (6 bases). The germline gives CDR1 MDHEN, CDR2 SYDVKM. Deletions cut 2 bases from V and 4 bases from J, with 8 bases between. CDR3 length: 13 amino acids.

As DNA, the CDR3 is TGTGCCAGCGTCCTTTGGGGGACATCCCCCTGGGAGACCCAGTACTTC. Translated, it gives CASVLWGTSPWETQYF. The chain uses TRBV2 and TRBJ2-5; D possibly corresponds to TRBD1 (6 bases). The CDR3 is 16 residues long. The germline CDR1 and CDR2 sequences are SNHLY and FYNNEI. Trimming removed 8 bases from V and 5 bases from J, with 24 bases in between.

The chain carries TRBV2 and TRBJ2-6; possibly TRBD2 for D (6 bases). CDR1 and CDR2 (germline): SNHLY, FYNNEI. The CDR3 is made up of 17 amino acids. V was cut by 8 bases and J by 0 bases, with 17 bases left in between. The CDR3 nucleotides read TGTGCCAGCCAGGCGGGGCGGAGAACCTCTGGGGCCAACGTCCTGACTTTC. This gives the protein CASQAGRRTSGANVLTF. Together with reference TRBV2 and TRBJ2-6, the CDR3 gives the full variable domain: EPEVTQTPSHQVTQMGQEVILRCVPISNHLYFYWYRQILGQKVEFLVSFYNNEISEKSEIFDDQFSVERPDGSNFTLKIRSTKLEDSAMYFCASQAGRRTSGANVLTFGAGSRLTVL.

The J gene is TRBJ2-7, the V gene TRBV28, with 14 bases matching TRBD2. There are 17 residues in the CDR3. Germline V gene lookup returns CDR1 MDHEN and CDR2 SYDVKM. V shed 4 bases, J shed 5 bases, and the junction held 10 bases outside the gene matches. CDR3: CASSWARLAGGRDEQYF. The CDR3 DNA sequence: TGTGCCAGCAGTTGGGCCCGACTAGCGGGAGGGAGGGACGAGCAGTACTTC.

The chain links TRBV12-5 to TRBJ2-1; 8 bases align to TRBD1. J lost 5 bases, V lost 5 bases, and 11 bases had no gene match. The CDR3 consists of 16 residues. Germline V gene sequence: CDR1 LGHNT, CDR2 FRNRAP. CDR3 DNA: TGTGCTAGTGGTGGACCCGGGACAGGCGGAGACAATGAGCAGTTCTTC. It yields the protein CASGGPGTGGDNEQFF.

V usage is TRBV4-1 and J usage is TRBJ1-2; perhaps TRBD1 as D (6 bases). Germline V gene lookup returns CDR1 MGHRA and CDR2 YSYEKL. The CDR3 sequence is 16 residues long. V dropped 8 bases and J dropped 7 bases, with 26 bases sitting between them. The CDR3 nucleotides are TGCGCCAGCCCGCGCCGGCAACAGGGTGGGGCCGGTGGCTACACCTTC. It encodes CASPRRQQGGAGGYTF.

The rearrangement uses TRBV27 and TRBJ1-6; no definite D call. The CDR3 consists of 15 residues. The V end lost 5 bases, the J end lost 2 bases, and 10 bases lay between the germline ends. Germline CDR1 reads MNHEY; CDR2 reads SMNVEV (reference sequence). The CDR3 is CASSPPRTYNSPLHF. The CDR3 DNA reads TGTGCCAGCAGTCCCCCGCGGACCTATAATTCACCCCTCCACTTT.

The CDR3 nucleotides read TGTGCCAGCAGCTCTAGGAGACAGGGGGCAAACTATGGCTACACCTTC. As protein: CASSSRRQGANYGYTF. The gene calls are TRBV7-2 and TRBJ1-2, with 10 nucleotides matching TRBD1. V gave up 4 bases and J gave up 2 bases; unmatched junction bases: 7. Germline CDR1 is SGHTA and CDR2 is FQGNSA. CDR3 length equals 16 residues.

This clone has only a few counts. The chain has TRBV28 and TRBJ1-1; no definite D call. Germline V gene data show CDR1 as MDHEN and CDR2 as SYDVKM. The V end was cut by 3 bases, the J end by 6 bases, with 14 bases between. There are 14 residues in the CDR3. The CDR3 spells CASSFLQEVAEAFF. Here the CDR3 DNA reads TGTGCCAGCAGTTTCTTGCAGGAGGTCGCTGAAGCTTTCTTT. Full variable domain (rest looked up from reference TRBV28 and TRBJ1-1): DVKVTQSSRYLVKRTGEKVFLECVQDMDHENMFWYRQDPGLGLRLIYFSYDVKMKEKGDIPEGYSVSREKKERFSLILESASTNQTSMYLCASSFLQEVAEAFFGQGTRLTVV.